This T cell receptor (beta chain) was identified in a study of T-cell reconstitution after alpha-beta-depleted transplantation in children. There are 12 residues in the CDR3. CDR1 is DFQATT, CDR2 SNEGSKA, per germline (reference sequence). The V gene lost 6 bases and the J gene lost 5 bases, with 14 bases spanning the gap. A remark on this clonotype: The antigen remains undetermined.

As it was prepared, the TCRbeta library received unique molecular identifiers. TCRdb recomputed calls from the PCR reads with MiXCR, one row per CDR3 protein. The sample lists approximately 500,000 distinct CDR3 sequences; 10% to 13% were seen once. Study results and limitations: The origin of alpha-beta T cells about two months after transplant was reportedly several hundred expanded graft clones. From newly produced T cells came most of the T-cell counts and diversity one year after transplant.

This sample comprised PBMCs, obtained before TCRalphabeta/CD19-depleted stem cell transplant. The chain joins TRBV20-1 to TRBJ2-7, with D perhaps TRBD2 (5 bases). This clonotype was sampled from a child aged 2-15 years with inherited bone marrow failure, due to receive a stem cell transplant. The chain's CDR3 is CSAQTSANEQYF. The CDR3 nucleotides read TGCAGTGCCCAAACTAGTGCCAACGAGCAGTACTTC.